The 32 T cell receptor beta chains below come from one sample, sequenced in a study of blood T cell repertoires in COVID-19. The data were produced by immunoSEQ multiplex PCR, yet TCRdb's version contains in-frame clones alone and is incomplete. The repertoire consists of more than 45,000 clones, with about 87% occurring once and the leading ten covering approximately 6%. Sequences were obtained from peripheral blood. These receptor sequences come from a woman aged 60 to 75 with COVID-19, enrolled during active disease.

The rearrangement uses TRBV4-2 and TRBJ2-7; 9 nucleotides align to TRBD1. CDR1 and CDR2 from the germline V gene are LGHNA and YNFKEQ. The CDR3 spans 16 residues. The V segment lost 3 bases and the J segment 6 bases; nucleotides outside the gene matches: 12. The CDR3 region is CASSQNLGQGSTEQYF. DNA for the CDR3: TGTGCCAGCAGCCAGAATCTGGGACAGGGAAGTACCGAGCAGTACTTC.

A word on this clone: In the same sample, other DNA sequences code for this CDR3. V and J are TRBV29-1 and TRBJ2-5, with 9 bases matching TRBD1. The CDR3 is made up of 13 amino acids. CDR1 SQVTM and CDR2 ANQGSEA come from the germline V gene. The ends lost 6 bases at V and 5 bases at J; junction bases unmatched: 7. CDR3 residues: CSVLQGARETQYF. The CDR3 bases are TGCAGCGTATTACAGGGGGCGCGGGAGACCCAGTACTTC.

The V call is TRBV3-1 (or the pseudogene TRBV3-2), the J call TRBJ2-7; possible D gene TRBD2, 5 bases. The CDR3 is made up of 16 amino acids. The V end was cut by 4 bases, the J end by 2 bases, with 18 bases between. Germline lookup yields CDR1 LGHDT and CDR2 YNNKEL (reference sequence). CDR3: CASSPLVGARTYEQYF. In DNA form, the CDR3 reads TGTGCCAGCAGCCCCCTTGTGGGAGCTAGAACCTACGAGCAGTACTTC.

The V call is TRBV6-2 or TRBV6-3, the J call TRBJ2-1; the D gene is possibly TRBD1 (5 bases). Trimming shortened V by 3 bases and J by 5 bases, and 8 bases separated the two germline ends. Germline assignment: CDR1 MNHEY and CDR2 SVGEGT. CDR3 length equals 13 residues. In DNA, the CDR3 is TGTGCCAGCAGTTATAACAGGAACAATGAGCAGTTCTTC. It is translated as CASSYNRNNEQFF.

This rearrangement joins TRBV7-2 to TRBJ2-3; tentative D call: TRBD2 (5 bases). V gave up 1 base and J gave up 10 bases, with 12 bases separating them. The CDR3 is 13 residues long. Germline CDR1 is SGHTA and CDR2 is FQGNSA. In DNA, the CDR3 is TGTGCCAGCAGCTTAGTCTACGGAGGACCGCAGTATTTT. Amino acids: CASSLVYGGPQYF.

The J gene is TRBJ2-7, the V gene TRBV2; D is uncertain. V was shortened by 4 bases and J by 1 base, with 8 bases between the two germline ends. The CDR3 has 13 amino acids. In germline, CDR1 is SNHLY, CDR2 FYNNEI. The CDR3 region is CASSVRRSYEQYF. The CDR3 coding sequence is TGTGCCAGCAGTGTGAGGCGGTCCTACGAGCAGTACTTC. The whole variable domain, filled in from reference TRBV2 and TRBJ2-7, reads EPEVTQTPSHQVTQMGQEVILRCVPISNHLYFYWYRQILGQKVEFLVSFYNNEISEKSEIFDDQFSVERPDGSNFTLKIRSTKLEDSAMYFCASSVRRSYEQYFGPGTRLTVT.

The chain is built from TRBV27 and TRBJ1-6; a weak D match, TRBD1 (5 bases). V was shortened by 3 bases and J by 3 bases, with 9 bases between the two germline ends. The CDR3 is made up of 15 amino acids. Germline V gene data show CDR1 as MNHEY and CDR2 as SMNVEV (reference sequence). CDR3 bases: TGTGCCAGCAGTTTCGGACAAGACTATAATTCACCCCTCCACTTT. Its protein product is CASSFGQDYNSPLHF.

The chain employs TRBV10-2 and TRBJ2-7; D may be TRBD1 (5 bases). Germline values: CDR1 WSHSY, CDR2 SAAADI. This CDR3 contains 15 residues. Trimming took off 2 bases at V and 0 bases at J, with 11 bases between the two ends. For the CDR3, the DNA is TGCGCCAGCAGTGAGCTCAGGGTGGCCTCCTACGAGCAGTACTTC. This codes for CASSELRVASYEQYF.

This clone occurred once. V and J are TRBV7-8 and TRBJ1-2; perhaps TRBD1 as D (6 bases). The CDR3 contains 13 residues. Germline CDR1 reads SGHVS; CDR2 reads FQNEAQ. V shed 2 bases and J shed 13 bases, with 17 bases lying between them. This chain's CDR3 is CASSLKDSTGGTF. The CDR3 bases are TGTGCCAGCAGCTTAAAGGACAGTACGGGTGGCACCTTC.

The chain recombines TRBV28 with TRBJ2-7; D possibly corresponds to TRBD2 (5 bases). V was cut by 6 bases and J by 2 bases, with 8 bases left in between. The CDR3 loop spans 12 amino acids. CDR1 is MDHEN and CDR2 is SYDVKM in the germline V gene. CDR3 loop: CASRDGTYEQYF. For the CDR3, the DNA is TGTGCCAGCAGGGACGGGACCTACGAGCAGTACTTC.

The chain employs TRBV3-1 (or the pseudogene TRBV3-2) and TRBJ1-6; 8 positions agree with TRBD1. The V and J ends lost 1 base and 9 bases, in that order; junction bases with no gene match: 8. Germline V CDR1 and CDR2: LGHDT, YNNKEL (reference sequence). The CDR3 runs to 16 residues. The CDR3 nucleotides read TGTGCCAGCAGCCAAGGCCAAGGGACAGGAGGTTCACCCCTCCACTTT. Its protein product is CASSQGQGTGGSPLHF.

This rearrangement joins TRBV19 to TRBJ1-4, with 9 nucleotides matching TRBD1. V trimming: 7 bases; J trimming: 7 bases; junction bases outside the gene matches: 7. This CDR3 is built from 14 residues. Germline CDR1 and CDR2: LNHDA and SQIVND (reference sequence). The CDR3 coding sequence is TGTGCCAGTACATGGCGGACAGGGGTTGAAAAACTGTTTTTT. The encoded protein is CASTWRTGVEKLFF.

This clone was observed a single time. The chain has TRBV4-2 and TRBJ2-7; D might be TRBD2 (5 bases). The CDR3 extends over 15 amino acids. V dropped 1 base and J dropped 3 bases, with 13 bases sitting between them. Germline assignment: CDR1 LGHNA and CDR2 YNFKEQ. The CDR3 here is CASSQAGRTGYEQYF. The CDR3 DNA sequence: TGTGCCAGCAGCCAAGCAGGCAGGACTGGCTACGAGCAGTACTTC.

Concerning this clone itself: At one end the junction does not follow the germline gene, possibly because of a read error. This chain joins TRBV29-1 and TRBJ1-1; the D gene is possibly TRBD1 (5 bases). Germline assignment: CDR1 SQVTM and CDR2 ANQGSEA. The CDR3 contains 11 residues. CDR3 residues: CSVEGAVEAFF. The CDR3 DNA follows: TGCAGCGTAGAAGGGGCAGTTGAAGCTTTCTTT. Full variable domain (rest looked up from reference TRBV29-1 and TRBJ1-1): SAVISQKPSRDICQRGTSLTIQCQVDSQVTMMFWYRQQPGQSLTLIATANQGSEATYESGFVIDKFPISRPNLTFSTLTVSNMSPEDSSIYLCSVEGAVEAFFGQGTRLTVV.

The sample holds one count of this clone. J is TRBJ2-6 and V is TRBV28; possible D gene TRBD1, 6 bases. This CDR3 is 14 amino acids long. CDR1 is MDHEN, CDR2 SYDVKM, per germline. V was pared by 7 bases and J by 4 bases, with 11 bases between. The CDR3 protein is CASTPGVGANVLTF. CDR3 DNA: TGTGCCAGCACTCCAGGGGTCGGGGCCAACGTCCTGACTTTC. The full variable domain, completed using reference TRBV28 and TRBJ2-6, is DVKVTQSSRYLVKRTGEKVFLECVQDMDHENMFWYRQDPGLGLRLIYFSYDVKMKEKGDIPEGYSVSREKKERFSLILESASTNQTSMYLCASTPGVGANVLTFGAGSRLTVL.

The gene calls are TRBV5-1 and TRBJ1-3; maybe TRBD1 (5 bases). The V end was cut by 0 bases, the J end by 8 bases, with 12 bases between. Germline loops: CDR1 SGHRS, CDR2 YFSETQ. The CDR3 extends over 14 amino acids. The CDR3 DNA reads TGCGCCAGCAGCTTGGAGGGGAATGGGGACACCATATATTTT. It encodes CASSLEGNGDTIYF.

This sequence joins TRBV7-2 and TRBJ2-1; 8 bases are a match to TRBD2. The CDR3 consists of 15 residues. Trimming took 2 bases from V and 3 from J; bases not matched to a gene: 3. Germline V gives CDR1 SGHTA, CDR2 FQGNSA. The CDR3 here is CASSLLAGLYNEQFF. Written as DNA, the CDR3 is TGTGCCAGCAGCTTATTAGCGGGGCTCTACAATGAGCAGTTCTTC.

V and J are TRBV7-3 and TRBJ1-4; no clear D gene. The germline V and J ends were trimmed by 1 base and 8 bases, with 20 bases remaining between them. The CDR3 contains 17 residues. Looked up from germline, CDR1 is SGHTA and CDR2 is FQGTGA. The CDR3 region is CASSLIALKEGGEKLFF. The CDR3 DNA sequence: TGTGCCAGCAGCTTAATCGCCCTGAAAGAGGGCGGGGAAAAACTGTTTTTT.

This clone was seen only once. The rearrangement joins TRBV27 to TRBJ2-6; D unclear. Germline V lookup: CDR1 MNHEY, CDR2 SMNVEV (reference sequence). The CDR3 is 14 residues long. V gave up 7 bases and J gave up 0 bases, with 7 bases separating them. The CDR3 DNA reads TGTGCCAGCACCCCGAGCTCTGGGGCCAACGTCCTGACTTTC. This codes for CASTPSSGANVLTF.

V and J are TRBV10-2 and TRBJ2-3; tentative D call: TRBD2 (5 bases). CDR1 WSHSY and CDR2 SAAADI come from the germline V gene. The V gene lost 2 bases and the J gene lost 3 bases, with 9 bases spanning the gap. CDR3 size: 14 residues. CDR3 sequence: CASSEGELTDTQYF. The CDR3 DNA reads TGCGCCAGCAGTGAGGGGGAGTTAACAGATACGCAGTATTTT.

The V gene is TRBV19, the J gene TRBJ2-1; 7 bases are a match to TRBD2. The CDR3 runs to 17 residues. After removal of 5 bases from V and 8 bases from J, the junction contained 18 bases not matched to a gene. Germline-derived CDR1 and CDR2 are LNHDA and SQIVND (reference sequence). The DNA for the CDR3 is TGTGCCAGTAGTCGGTGGGGGGGGAGCGGGTCCTTGGATGAGCAGTTCTTC. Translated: CASSRWGGSGSLDEQFF.

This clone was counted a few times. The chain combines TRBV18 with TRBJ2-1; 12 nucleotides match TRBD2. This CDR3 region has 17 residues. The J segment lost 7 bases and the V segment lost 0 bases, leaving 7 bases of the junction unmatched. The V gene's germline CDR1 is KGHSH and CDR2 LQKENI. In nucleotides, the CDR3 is TGTGCCAGCTCACCACCGATCCTAGCGGGAGGGCGGAATGAGCAGTTCTTC. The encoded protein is CASSPPILAGGRNEQFF.

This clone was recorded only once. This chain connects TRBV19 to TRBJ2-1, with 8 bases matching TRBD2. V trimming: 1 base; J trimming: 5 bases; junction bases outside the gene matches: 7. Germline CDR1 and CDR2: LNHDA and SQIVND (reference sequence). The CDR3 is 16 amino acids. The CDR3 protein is CASSIGRSGKDNEQFF. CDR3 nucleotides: TGTGCCAGTAGTATAGGTCGTAGCGGGAAGGACAATGAGCAGTTCTTC.

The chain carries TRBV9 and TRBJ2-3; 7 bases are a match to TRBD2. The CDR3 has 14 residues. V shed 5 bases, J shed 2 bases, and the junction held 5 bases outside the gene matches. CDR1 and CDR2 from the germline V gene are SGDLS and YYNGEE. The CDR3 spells CASSGAGVTDTQYF. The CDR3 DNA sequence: TGTGCCAGCAGTGGTGCGGGGGTCACAGATACGCAGTATTTT.

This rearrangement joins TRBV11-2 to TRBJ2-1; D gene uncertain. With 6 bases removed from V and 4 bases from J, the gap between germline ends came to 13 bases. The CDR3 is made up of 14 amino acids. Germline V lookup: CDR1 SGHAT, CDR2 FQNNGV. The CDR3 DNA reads TGTGCCAGCAGAAAAGAGGAATTTTACAATGAGCAGTTCTTC. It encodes CASRKEEFYNEQFF. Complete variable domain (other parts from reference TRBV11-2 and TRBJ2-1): EAGVAQSPRYKIIEKRQSVAFWCNPISGHATLYWYQQILGQGPKLLIQFQNNGVVDDSQLPKDRFSAERLKGVDSTLKIQPAKLEDSAVYLCASRKEEFYNEQFFGPGTRLTVL.

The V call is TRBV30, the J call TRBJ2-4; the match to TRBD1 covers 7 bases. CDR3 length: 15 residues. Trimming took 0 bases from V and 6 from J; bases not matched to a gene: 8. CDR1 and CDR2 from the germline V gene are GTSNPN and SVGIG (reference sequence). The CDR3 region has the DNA TGTGCCTGGAGTGTCCCGGACAGGTCCGGAAACATTCAGTACTTC. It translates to CAWSVPDRSGNIQYF.

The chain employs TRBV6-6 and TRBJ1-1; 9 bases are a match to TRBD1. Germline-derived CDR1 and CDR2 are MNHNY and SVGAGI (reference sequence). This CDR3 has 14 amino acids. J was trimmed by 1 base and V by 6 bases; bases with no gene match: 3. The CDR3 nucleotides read TGTGCCAGCAGGGGACAGGGCTGGAACACTGAAGCTTTCTTT. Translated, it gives CASRGQGWNTEAFF.

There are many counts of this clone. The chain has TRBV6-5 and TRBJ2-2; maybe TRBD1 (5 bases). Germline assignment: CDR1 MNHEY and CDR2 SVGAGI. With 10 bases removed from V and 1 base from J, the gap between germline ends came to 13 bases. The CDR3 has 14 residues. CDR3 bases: TGTGCCACAAGCAGGGTTTTGAACACCGGGGAGCTGTTTTTT. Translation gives CATSRVLNTGELFF.

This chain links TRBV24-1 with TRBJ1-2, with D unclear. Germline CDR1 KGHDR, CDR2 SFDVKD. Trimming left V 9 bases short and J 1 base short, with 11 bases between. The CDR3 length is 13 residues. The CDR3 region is CATGQGGNYGYTF. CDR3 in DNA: TGTGCCACCGGCCAAGGAGGTAACTATGGCTACACCTTC.

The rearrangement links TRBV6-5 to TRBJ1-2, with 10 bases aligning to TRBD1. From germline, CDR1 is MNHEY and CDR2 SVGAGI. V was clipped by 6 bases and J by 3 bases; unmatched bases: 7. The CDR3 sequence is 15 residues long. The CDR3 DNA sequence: TGTGCCAGCAGGGGACAGGGGAGCGGGGACTATGGCTACACCTTC. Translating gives CASRGQGSGDYGYTF.

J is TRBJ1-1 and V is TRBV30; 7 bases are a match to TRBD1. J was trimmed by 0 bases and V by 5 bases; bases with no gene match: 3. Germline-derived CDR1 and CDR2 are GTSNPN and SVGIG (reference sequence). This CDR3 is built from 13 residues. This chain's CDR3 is CAWGDRLNTEAFF. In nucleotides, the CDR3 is TGTGCCTGGGGGGACAGACTGAACACTGAAGCTTTCTTT.

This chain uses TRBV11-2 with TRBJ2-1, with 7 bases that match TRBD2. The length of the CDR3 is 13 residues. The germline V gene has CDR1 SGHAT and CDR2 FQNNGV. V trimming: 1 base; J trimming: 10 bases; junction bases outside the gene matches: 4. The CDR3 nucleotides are TGTGCCAGCAGCTTAGTCCCCGGGGGGGAGCAGTTCTTC. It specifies CASSLVPGGEQFF. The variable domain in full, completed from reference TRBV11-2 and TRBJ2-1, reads EAGVAQSPRYKIIEKRQSVAFWCNPISGHATLYWYQQILGQGPKLLIQFQNNGVVDDSQLPKDRFSAERLKGVDSTLKIQPAKLEDSAVYLCASSLVPGGEQFFGPGTRLTVL.